This T cell receptor (beta chain) was retrieved from a study of T-cell reconstitution after alpha-beta-depleted transplantation in children. This CDR3 is built from 13 residues. V lost 6 bases, J lost 4 bases, and 10 bases lay in between. Preparation of the TCRbeta library involved a method that used unique molecular identifiers. TCRdb re-derived calls from the PCR reads in MiXCR, one entry per CDR3 protein. The sample records some 350,000 distinct CDR3 sequences, 9% to 12% being singletons. This clonotype was seen repeatedly, ten times or more. The specimen was PBMCs from the stem cell graft donor, collected from the stem cell graft. The chain uses TRBV12-3 or TRBV12-4 and TRBJ1-5; D might be TRBD1 (5 bases). The origin of this receptor is a human donor who donated a stem cell graft to a child with acute lymphoblastic leukemia. This chain's CDR3 is CASRDSGNQPQHF. For the CDR3, the DNA is TGTGCCAGCAGGGATTCAGGGAATCAGCCCCAGCATTTT.